This is a list of T cell receptor beta chains from one sample in a study of blood T cell repertoires in COVID-19. Clones were read by immunoSEQ multiplex PCR, and TCRdb kept only the in-frame ones, dropping some. The sample contains fewer than 25,000 clones, more than 90% of which appear only once. Sequencing input: peripheral blood. Receptors were obtained from a woman in her seventies with active COVID-19. The CDR3 runs from the conserved cysteine through the conserved F or W. The D gene is left open where the match is weak. The size entry is marked missing in some rows and otherwise reads once, few, many or a size class.

>.|TRBV6-5|TRBJ2-2|.
TGTGCCAGCAGTTCACAGTTTACGAACACCGGGGAGCTGTTTTTT
CASSSQFTNTGELFF
>.|TRBV3-1/TRBV3-2|TRBJ1-3|.
TGTGCCAGCACTTACGGCTCTGGAAACACCATATATTTT
CASTYGSGNTIYF
>.|TRBV5-6|TRBJ2-5|.
TGTGCCAGCAGCCCCTCAGGGGATGAAGAGACCCAGTACTTC
CASSPSGDEETQYF
>.|TRBV2|TRBJ1-6|.
TGTGCCAGCAGTGAAAGGCGAGGCAACCGGTCTAATTCACCCCTCCACTTT
CASSERRGNRSNSPLHF
>TRBD1|TRBV19|TRBJ2-2|once
TGTGCCAGTAGTATTGGGGACAGGGGTTATCGCACCGGGGAGCTGTTTTTT
CASSIGDRGYRTGELFF
>TRBD2|TRBV28|TRBJ2-7|once
TGTGCCAGCAGTTCTTCCGGACTAGCGCCGCCCTACGAGCAGTACTTC
CASSSSGLAPPYEQYF
>.|TRBV4-1|TRBJ1-5|.
TGCGCCAGCAGCCAAGATCCGGGATATAGCAATCAGCCCCAGCATTTT
CASSQDPGYSNQPQHF
>.|TRBV24-1|TRBJ2-3|.
TGTGCCGCGGGGGCGGGGACAGGTGGAAGCACAGATACGCAGTATTTT
CAAGAGTGGSTDTQYF
>TRBD1|TRBV5-1|TRBJ2-1|once
TGCGCCAGCGGTTCGGGACAGGGCTCCTACAATGAGCAGTTCTTC
CASGSGQGSYNEQFF
>TRBD2|TRBV5-1|TRBJ2-3|.
TGCGCCAGCAGCTTGCCTGCTAGCGGAAGCACAGATACGCAGTATTTT
CASSLPASGSTDTQYF
>TRBD1|TRBV19|TRBJ2-1|.
TGTGCCAGTAGTATAGATGAGGCAGGGGGCATGAGAAATGAGCAGTTCTTC
CASSIDEAGGMRNEQFF
>TRBD1|TRBV7-6|TRBJ2-5|.
TGTGCCAGCAGCTCTACCCTCGGGACAGGGGTAGAGACCCAGTACTTC
CASSSTLGTGVETQYF
>TRBD1|TRBV7-8|TRBJ2-5|.
TGTGCCAGCAGCTTAAGAGGGGGCGCCCTGGTTAGGGAGACCCAGTACTTC
CASSLRGGALVRETQYF
>.|TRBV19|TRBJ1-5|once
TGTGCCAGTAGTACACAGGGCACGGACAATCAGCCCCAGCATTTT
CASSTQGTDNQPQHF
>TRBD2|TRBV5-1|TRBJ2-3|.
TGCGCCAGCAGTAGCGGGGTAACGCGTACAGATACGCAGTATTTT
CASSSGVTRTDTQYF
>TRBD1|TRBV24-1|TRBJ2-1|.
TGTGCCACCAGTGGGACAGGGGCCGATTCCTACAATGAGCAGTTCTTC
CATSGTGADSYNEQFF
>TRBD1|TRBV18|TRBJ1-1|.
TGTGCCAGCTCATTCGACAGGGTGAACACTGAAGCTTTCTTT
CASSFDRVNTEAFF
>TRBD2|TRBV7-2|TRBJ2-3|.
TGTGCCAGCAGTCGGACTAGCGACTCCGGGCTGTATTTT
CASSRTSDSGLYF
>.|TRBV6-5|TRBJ1-1|.
TGTGCCAGCAGCGCGGGATTGTCGAACACTGAAGCTTTCTTT
CASSAGLSNTEAFF
>.|TRBV11-2|TRBJ2-1|.
TGTGCCAGCAGCTTAATCTCGCGTCTCGATGAGCAGTTCTTC
CASSLISRLDEQFF
>.|TRBV7-9|TRBJ2-3|.
TGTGCCAGCAGCTTAACCGGGGGCACAGATACGCAGTATTTT
CASSLTGGTDTQYF
>.|TRBV6-4|TRBJ2-1|.
TGTGCCAGCAGTGACGTAGGGACTTCGTATGGAGATGAGCAGTTCTTC
CASSDVGTSYGDEQFF
>.|TRBV3-1/TRBV3-2|TRBJ2-5|.
TGTGCCAGCAGCCATGTTCTCTTGGACAGCCCAGGGGAGACCCAGTACTTC
CASSHVLLDSPGETQYF
>.|TRBV2|TRBJ1-6|.
TGTGCCAGCATGGCAGGGGATAATTCACCCCTCCACTTT
CASMAGDNSPLHF
>.|TRBV4-1|TRBJ1-1|.
TGCGCCAGCAGCCAAGTATGGGGCCTGGGCACTGAAGCTTTCTTT
CASSQVWGLGTEAFF
>.|TRBV5-4|TRBJ2-7|.
TGTGCCAGCAGCTTGACAGGAGGGAACGAGCAGTACTTC
CASSLTGGNEQYF
>TRBD2|TRBV20-1|TRBJ2-7|.
TGCAGTGCTAGTCCTAGCGGGTCCCAGCGGGAGCAGTACTTC
CSASPSGSQREQYF
>.|TRBV7-3|TRBJ2-1|medium-sized
TGTGCCAGCAGCTTAACCCCTAGCCCCACTGAGCAGTTCTTC
CASSLTPSPTEQFF
>.|TRBV19|TRBJ2-1|.
TGTGCCAGTATGGGAGGGGGATTTCTAGGGAATGAGCAGTTCTTC
CASMGGGFLGNEQFF
>TRBD1|TRBV15|TRBJ2-5|.
TGTGCCACCAGCAGGGACAGGAGACAAGAGACCCAGTACTTC
CATSRDRRQETQYF
>TRBD1|TRBV4-1|TRBJ1-1|.
TGCGCCAGCAGCCAAACAGGGGCGCTTGGCACTGAAGCTTTCTTT
CASSQTGALGTEAFF
>.|TRBV4-2|TRBJ1-4|few
TGTGCCAGCAGCCCCAAAGGGGGGGGCGGCGAAAAACTGTTTTTT
CASSPKGGGGEKLFF
>.|TRBV5-6|TRBJ1-3|.
TGTGCCAGCAGCTTGGCTCTGGAGAGGGGGAACACCATATATTTT
CASSLALERGNTIYF
>.|TRBV6-2/TRBV6-3|TRBJ2-7|.
TGTGCCAGCAGTCCCACGGGCGTTGGCCAGGGCGTCTACGAGCAGTACTTC
CASSPTGVGQGVYEQYF
>TRBD2|TRBV3-1/TRBV3-2|TRBJ2-7|once
TGTGCCAGCAGCCAACATTCAGGACTAGCGGGATTCTACGAGCAGTACTTC
CASSQHSGLAGFYEQYF
>TRBD2|TRBV28|TRBJ2-1|.
TGTGCCAGCAGTACCCATAGCGGGAGCTATAAAAATGAGCAGTTCTTC
CASSTHSGSYKNEQFF
>.|TRBV13|TRBJ1-5|.
TGTGCCAGCAGCTTAGGCATGGGTCGGGTCTCGGGCAATCAGCCCCAGCATTTT
CASSLGMGRVSGNQPQHF
>.|TRBV4-3|TRBJ1-1|.
TGCGCCAGCAGCCAAGATCTTAGCTTGCAAATAGCTTTCTTT
CASSQDLSLQIAFF
>TRBD2|TRBV6-2/TRBV6-3|TRBJ2-3|.
TGTGCCAGCAGTCGCCCAGCTAGCGGGAACACAGATACGCAGTATTTT
CASSRPASGNTDTQYF
>TRBD2|TRBV11-2|TRBJ2-1|once
TGTGCCAGCAGCTTAGTCAGCGGGACCAACAATGAGCAGTTCTTC
CASSLVSGTNNEQFF
>TRBD2|TRBV28|TRBJ2-7|.
TGTGCCAGCAGTTTGGCGGGACTAGCGAGGAACGAGCAGTACTTC
CASSLAGLARNEQYF
>.|TRBV7-2|TRBJ2-7|.
TGTGCCAGCAGCTTAGAAGTCGGGGGGCTTACTACCTACGAGCAGTACTTC
CASSLEVGGLTTYEQYF
>TRBD1|TRBV11-2|TRBJ2-1|.
TGTGCCAGCAGCTCTGAGGGACAGCTAGGGAATGAGCAGTTCTTC
CASSSEGQLGNEQFF
>TRBD1|TRBV10-3|TRBJ1-6|.
TGTGCCATCAGCCGGGACAGGGTAAATAATTCACCCCTCCACTTT
CAISRDRVNNSPLHF
>.|TRBV7-2|TRBJ2-5|.
TGTGCCAGCAGCTTAGCAGGCAATCGGGGGGAGACCCAGTACTTC
CASSLAGNRGETQYF
>TRBD2|TRBV28|TRBJ2-7|.
TGTGCCAGCAGTCTCGGGACTAAACTTCCCCTCTACGAGCAGTACTTC
CASSLGTKLPLYEQYF
>TRBD2|TRBV2|TRBJ2-2|.
TGTGCCAGCAGTGAAGGGACGGGAGGGCCGTCCGGGGAGCTGTTTTTT
CASSEGTGGPSGELFF
>.|TRBV1|TRBJ2-1|.
TGCACCAGCATAGAACGGGACTACAATGAGCAGTTCTTC
CTSIERDYNEQFF
>TRBD2|TRBV28|TRBJ2-2|.
TGTGCCAGCAGTTTAGGCCTAGCGGGAACCGGGGAGCTGTTTTTT
CASSLGLAGTGELFF
>.|TRBV6-1|TRBJ2-7|few
TGTGCCAGCAGTGAACGCCGGGACGAGCAGTACTTC
CASSERRDEQYF
>TRBD1|TRBV2|TRBJ1-3|.
TGTGCCAGCAGTTTGGACAGGCTCTCTGGAAACACCATATATTTT
CASSLDRLSGNTIYF
>.|TRBV10-3|TRBJ2-2|.
TGTGCCATCGGATCCCAGCGGATGAACACCGGGGAGCTGTTTTTT
CAIGSQRMNTGELFF
>TRBD1|TRBV28|TRBJ1-2|.
TGTGCCAGCAGTATCCTGACGGGACAGAGGTTGCATGGCTACACCTTC
CASSILTGQRLHGYTF
>.|TRBV18|TRBJ2-2|once
TGTGCCAGCTCACTGGTAGCGAACACCGGGGAGCTGTTTTTT
CASSLVANTGELFF
>.|TRBV5-5|TRBJ1-2|.
TGTGCCAGCAGCTTGGTGGGACTGAACTATGGCTACACCTTC
CASSLVGLNYGYTF